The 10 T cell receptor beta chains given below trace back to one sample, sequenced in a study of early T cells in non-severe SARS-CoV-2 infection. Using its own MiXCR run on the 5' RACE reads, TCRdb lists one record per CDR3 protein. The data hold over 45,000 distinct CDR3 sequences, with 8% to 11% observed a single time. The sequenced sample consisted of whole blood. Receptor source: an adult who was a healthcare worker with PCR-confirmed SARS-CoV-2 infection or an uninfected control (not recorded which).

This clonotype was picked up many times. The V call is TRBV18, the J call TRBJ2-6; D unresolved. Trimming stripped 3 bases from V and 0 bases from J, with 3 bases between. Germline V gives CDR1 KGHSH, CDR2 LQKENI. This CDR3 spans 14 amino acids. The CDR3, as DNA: TGTGCCAGCTCACCTGTCTCTGGGGCCAACGTCCTGACTTTC. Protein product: CASSPVSGANVLTF.

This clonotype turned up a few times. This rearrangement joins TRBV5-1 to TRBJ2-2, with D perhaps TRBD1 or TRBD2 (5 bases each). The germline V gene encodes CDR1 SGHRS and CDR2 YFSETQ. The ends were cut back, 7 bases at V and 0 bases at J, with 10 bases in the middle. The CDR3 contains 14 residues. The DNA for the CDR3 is TGCGCCAGCGGGACGGACCCGAACACCGGGGAGCTGTTTTTT. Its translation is CASGTDPNTGELFF. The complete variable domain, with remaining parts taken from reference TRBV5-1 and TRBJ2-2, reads KAGVTQTPRYLIKTRGQQVTLSCSPISGHRSVSWYQQTPGQGLQFLFEYFSETQRNKGNFPGRFSGRQFSNSRSEMNVSTLELGDSALYLCASGTDPNTGELFFGEGSRLTVL.

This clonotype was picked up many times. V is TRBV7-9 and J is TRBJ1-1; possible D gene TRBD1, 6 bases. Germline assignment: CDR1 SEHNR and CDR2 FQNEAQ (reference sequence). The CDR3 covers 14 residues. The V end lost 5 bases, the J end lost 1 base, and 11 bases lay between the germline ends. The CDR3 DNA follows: TGTGCCAGCAGCCCAACAGGGCGGAACACTGAAGCTTTCTTT. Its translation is CASSPTGRNTEAFF.

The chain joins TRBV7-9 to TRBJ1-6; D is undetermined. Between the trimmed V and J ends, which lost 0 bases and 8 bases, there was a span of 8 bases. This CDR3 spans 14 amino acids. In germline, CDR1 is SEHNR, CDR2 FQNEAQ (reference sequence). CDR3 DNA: TGTGCCAGCAGCTTAGCCCCGAGGCATTCACCCCTCCACTTT. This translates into CASSLAPRHSPLHF.

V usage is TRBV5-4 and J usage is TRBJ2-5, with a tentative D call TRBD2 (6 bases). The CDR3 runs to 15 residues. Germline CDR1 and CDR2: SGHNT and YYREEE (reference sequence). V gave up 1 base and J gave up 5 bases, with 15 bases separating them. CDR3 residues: CASSLNLRTKETQYF. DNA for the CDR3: TGTGCCAGCAGCTTGAACCTCCGGACTAAGGAGACCCAGTACTTC.

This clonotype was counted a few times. CDR3 in DNA: TGTGCCAGCAGTTTATCTAGCGGGTCATCCTACGAGCAGTACTTC. Translation: CASSLSSGSSYEQYF. This rearrangement joins TRBV27 to TRBJ2-7; TRBD2 agrees at 7 bases. CDR1 is MNHEY, CDR2 SMNVEV, per germline (reference sequence). The CDR3 contains 15 residues. Trimming removed 0 bases from V and 1 base from J; junction bases left unmatched: 3.

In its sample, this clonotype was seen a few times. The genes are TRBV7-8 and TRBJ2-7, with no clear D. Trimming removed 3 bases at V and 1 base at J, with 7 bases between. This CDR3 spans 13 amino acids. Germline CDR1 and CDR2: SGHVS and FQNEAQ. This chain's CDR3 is CASSLTPSYEQYF. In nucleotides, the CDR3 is TGTGCCAGCAGCTTGACTCCTTCCTACGAGCAGTACTTC.

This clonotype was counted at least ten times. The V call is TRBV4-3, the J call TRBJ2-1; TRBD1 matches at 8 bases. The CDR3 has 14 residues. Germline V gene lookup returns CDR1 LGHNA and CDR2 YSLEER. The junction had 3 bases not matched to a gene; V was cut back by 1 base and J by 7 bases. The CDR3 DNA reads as TGCGCCAGCAGCCAAGCCCGGGACAGGAATGAGCAGTTCTTC. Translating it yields CASSQARDRNEQFF.

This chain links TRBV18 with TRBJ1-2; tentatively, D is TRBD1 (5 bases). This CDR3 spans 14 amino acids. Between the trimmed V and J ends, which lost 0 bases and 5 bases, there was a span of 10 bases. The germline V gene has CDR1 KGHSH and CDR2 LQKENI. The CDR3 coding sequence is TGTGCCAGCTCACCACCGCGACAGTTATATGGCTACACCTTC. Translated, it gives CASSPPRQLYGYTF.

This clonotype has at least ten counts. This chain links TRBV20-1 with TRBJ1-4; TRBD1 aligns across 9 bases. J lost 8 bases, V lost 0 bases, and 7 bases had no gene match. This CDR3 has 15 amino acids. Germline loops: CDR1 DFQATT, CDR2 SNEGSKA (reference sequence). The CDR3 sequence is CSARDPGQGKEKLFF. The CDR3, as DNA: TGCAGTGCTAGAGACCCGGGACAGGGTAAAGAAAAACTGTTTTTT.